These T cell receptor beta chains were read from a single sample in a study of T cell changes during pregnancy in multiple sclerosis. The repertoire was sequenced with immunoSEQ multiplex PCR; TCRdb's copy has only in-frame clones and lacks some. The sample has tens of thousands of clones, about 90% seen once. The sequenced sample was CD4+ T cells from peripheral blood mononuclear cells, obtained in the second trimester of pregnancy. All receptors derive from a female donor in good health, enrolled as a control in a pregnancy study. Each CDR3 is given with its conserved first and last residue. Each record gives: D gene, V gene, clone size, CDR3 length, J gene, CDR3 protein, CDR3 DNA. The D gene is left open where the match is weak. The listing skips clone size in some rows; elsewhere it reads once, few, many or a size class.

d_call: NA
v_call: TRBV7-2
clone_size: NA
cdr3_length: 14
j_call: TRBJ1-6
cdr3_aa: CASSFGQRYSPLHF
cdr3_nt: TGTGCCAGCAGCTTCGGACAGAGATATTCACCCCTCCACTTT

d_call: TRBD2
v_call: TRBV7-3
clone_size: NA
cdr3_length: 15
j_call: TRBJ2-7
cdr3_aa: CASSWLSGGVDEQYF
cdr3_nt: TGTGCCAGCAGCTGGCTATCGGGGGGGGTTGACGAGCAGTACTTC

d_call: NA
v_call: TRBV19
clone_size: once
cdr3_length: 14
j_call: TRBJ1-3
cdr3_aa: CASSTSASGNTIYF
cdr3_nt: TGTGCCAGTAGTACGAGCGCCTCTGGAAACACCATATATTTT

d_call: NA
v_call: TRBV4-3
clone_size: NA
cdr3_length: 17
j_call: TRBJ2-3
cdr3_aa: CASAYQAGGGPTDTQYF
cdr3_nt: TGCGCCAGCGCGTACCAGGCAGGAGGAGGACCCACAGATACGCAGTATTTT

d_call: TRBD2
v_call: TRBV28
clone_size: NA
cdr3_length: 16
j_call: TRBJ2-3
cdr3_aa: CASSSPGGGKIDTQYF
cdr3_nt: TGTGCCAGCAGTTCCCCCGGCGGGGGGAAGATAGATACGCAGTATTTT

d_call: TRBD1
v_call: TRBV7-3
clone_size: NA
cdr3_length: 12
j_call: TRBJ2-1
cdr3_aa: CARQGPNNEQFF
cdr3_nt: TGTGCCAGACAGGGGCCAAACAATGAGCAGTTCTTC

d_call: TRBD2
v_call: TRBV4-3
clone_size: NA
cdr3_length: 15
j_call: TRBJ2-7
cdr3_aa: CASSQLASGGYEQYF
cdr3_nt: TGCGCCAGCAGCCAGCTGGCTAGCGGGGGCTACGAGCAGTACTTC

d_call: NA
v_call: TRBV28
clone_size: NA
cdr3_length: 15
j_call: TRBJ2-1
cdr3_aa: CASSLGSLPYNEQFF
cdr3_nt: TGTGCCAGCAGTCTCGGGTCTTTACCCTACAATGAGCAGTTCTTC

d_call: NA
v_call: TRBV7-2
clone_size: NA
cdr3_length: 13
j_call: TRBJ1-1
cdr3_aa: CASSSRVNTEAFF
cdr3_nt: TGTGCCAGCAGCTCCCGAGTTAACACTGAAGCTTTCTTT

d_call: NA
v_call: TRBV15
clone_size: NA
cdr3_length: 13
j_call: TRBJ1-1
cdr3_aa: CATSRDPGAEAFF
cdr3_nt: TGTGCCACCAGCAGAGATCCGGGGGCTGAAGCTTTCTTT

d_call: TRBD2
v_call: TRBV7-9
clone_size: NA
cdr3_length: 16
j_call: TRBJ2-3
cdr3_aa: CASSSLAGESTDTQYF
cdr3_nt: TGTGCCAGCAGCTCACTAGCGGGGGAGAGCACAGATACGCAGTATTTT

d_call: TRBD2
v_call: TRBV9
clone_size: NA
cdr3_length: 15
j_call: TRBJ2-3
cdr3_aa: CASSLSGVSTDTQYF
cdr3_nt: TGTGCCAGCAGCCTCAGCGGGGTTAGCACAGATACGCAGTATTTT

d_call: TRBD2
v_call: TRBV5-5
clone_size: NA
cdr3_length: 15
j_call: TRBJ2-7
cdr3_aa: CASSLGGGPSYEQYF
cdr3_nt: TGTGCCAGCAGCTTAGGCGGGGGGCCCTCCTACGAGCAGTACTTC

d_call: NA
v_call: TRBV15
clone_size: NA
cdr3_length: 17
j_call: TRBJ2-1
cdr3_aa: CATSRGPLRTAYNEQFF
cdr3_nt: TGTGCCACCAGCAGAGGTCCACTCAGGACTGCCTACAATGAGCAGTTCTTC

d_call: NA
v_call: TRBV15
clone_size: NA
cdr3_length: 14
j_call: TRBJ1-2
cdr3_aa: CATRGAADPYGYTF
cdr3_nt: TGTGCCACCAGAGGGGCCGCGGACCCGTATGGCTACACCTTC

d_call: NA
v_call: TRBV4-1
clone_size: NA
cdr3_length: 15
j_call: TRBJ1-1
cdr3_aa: CASSQDPGQNTEAFF
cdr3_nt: TGCGCCAGCAGCCAAGATCCCGGACAGAACACTGAAGCTTTCTTT

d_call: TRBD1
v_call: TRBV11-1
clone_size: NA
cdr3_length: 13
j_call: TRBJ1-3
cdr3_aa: CASSYDREDTIYF
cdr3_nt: TGTGCCAGCAGCTACGACAGGGAGGACACCATATATTTT

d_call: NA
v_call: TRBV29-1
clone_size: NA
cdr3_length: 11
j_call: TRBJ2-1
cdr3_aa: CSGRGNNEQFF
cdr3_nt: TGCAGCGGAAGAGGGAACAATGAGCAGTTCTTC

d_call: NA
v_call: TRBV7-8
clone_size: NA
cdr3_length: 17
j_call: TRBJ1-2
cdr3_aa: CASSFRTGNRLRSGYTF
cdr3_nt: TGTGCCAGCAGCTTTCGTACAGGGAACCGGCTTAGGAGTGGCTACACCTTC

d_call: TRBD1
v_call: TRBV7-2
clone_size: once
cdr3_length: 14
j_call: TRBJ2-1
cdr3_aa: CASNRDRGFDEQFF
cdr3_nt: TGTGCCAGCAACAGGGACAGGGGATTCGATGAGCAGTTCTTC

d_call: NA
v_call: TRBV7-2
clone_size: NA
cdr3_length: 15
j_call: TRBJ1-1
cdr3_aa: CASSLVGAPNTEAFF
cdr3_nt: TGTGCCAGCAGCTTAGTAGGGGCCCCGAACACTGAAGCTTTCTTT

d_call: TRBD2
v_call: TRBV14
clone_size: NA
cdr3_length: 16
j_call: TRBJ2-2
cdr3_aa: CASSPGLAGFTGELFF
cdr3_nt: TGTGCCAGCAGCCCGGGACTAGCGGGCTTCACCGGGGAGCTGTTTTTT

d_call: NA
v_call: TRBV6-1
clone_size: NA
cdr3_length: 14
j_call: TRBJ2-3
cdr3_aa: CASSDRGYGDTQYF
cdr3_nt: TGTGCCAGCAGTGACAGGGGTTACGGGGATACGCAGTATTTT

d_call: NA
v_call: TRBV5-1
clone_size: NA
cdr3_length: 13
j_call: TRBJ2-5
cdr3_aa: CASSFGLGETQYF
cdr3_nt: TGCGCCAGCAGCTTTGGACTCGGAGAGACCCAGTACTTC

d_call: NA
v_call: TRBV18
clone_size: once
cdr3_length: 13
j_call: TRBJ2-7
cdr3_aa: CASSLDSYRGQYF
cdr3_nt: TGTGCCAGCTCACTAGACTCATATCGGGGGCAGTACTTC

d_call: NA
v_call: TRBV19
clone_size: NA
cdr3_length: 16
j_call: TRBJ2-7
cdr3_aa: CASSPRRSGGPHEQYF
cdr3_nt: TGTGCCAGTAGCCCACGGCGCTCCGGGGGGCCTCACGAGCAGTACTTC

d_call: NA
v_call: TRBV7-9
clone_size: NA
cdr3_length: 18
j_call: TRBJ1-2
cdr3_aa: CASSFLPPGTGSRYGYTF
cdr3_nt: TGTGCCAGCAGCTTTCTACCCCCCGGGACTGGGAGCAGGTATGGCTACACCTTC

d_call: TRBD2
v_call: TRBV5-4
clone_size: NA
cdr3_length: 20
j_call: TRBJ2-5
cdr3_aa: CASSPGTSGGASAFQETQYF
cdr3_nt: TGTGCCAGCAGCCCAGGGACTAGCGGGGGGGCCTCAGCATTTCAAGAGACCCAGTACTTC

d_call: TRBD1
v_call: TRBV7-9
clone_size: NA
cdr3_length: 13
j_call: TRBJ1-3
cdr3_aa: CASGDRDGNTIYF
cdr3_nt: TGTGCCAGCGGTGACAGGGATGGAAACACCATATATTTT

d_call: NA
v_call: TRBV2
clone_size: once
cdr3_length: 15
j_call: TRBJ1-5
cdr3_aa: CASAKNSRGIQPQHF
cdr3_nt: TGTGCCAGCGCAAAGAACAGTCGGGGAATTCAGCCCCAGCATTTT

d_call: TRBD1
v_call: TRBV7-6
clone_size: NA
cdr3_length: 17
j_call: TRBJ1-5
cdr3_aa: CASSLRDRSYSNQPQHF
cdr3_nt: TGTGCCAGCAGCTTACGGGACAGGAGTTATAGCAATCAGCCCCAGCATTTT

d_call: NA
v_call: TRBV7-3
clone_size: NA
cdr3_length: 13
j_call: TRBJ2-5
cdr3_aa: CASSYGVQETQYF
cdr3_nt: TGTGCCAGCAGCTACGGGGTTCAAGAGACCCAGTACTTC

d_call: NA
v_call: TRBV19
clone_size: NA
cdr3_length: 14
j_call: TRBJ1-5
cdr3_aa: CASTPSGDNQPQHF
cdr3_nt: TGTGCCAGTACCCCCTCAGGGGACAATCAGCCCCAGCATTTT

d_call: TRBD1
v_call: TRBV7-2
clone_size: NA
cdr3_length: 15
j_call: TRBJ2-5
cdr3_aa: CASSLEGAGGETQYF
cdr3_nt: TGTGCCAGCAGCTTAGAAGGGGCAGGGGGTGAGACCCAGTACTTC

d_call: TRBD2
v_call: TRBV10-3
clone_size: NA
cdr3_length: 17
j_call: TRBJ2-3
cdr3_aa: CAISARGGRASTDTQYF
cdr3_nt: TGTGCCATCAGTGCGCGGGGGGGCAGGGCAAGCACAGATACGCAGTATTTT

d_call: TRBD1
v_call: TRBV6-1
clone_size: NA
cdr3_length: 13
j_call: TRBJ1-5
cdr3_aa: CASGQGGRQPQHF
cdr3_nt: TGTGCCAGCGGTCAGGGGGGTCGCCAGCCCCAGCATTTT

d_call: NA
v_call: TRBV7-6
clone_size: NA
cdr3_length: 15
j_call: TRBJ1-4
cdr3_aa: CASRSSGGTNEKLFF
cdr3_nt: TGTGCCAGCAGATCTTCCGGGGGGACTAATGAAAAACTGTTTTTT

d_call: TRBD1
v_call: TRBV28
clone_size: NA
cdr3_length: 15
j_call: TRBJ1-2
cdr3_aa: CASSRLPEGAYGYTF
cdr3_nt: TGTGCCAGCAGCCGCCTACCGGAGGGGGCGTATGGCTACACCTTC

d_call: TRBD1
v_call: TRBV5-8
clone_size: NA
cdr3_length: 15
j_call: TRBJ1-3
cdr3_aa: CASSASPGQGNTIYF
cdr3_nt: TGTGCCAGCAGCGCCTCTCCGGGACAGGGAAACACCATATATTTT

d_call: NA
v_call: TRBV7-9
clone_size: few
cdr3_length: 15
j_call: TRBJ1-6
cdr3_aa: CASRKSREKNSPLHF
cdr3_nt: TGTGCCAGCAGAAAGAGCCGGGAAAAAAATTCACCCCTCCACTTT

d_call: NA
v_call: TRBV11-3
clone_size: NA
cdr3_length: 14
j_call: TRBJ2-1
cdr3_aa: CASGRGGKYNEQFF
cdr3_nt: TGTGCCAGCGGAAGAGGGGGAAAATACAATGAGCAGTTCTTC

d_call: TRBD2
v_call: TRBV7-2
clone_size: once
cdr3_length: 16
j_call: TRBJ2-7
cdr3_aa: CASSLGLEAGGYEQYF
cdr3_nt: TGTGCCAGCAGCTTAGGGTTAGAAGCGGGGGGGTACGAGCAGTACTTC

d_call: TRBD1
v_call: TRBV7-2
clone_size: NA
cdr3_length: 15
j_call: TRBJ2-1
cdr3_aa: CASSPTGTRYNEQFF
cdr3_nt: TGTGCCAGCAGCCCGACAGGGACAAGGTACAATGAGCAGTTCTTC

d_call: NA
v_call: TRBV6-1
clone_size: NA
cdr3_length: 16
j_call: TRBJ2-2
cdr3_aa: CASSGQTGSNTGELFF
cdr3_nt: TGTGCCAGCAGTGGACAGACAGGTTCGAACACCGGGGAGCTGTTTTTT

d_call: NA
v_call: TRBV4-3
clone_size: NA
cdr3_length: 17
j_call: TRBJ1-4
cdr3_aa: CASSQDQGIATNEKLFF
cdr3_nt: TGCGCCAGCAGCCAAGATCAGGGGATTGCAACTAATGAAAAACTGTTTTTT

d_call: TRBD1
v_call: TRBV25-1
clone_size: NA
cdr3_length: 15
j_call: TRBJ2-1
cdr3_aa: CASSELRGPYNEQFF
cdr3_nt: TGTGCCAGCAGTGAGCTAAGGGGGCCCTACAATGAGCAGTTCTTC

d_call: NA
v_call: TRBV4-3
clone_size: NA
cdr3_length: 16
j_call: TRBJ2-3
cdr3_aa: CASSLLRASSTDTQYF
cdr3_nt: TGCGCCAGCAGCCTTCTCAGGGCTTCCAGCACAGATACGCAGTATTTT

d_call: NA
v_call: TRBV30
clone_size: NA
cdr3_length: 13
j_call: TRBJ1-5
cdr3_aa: CAAGAFSNQPQHF
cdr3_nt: TGTGCCGCAGGGGCCTTTAGCAATCAGCCCCAGCATTTT